The sequence of this T cell receptor (beta chain) was determined in a study of cytomegalovirus exposure and HLA in healthy donors. The PCR used 60 Vbeta and 13 Jbeta primers. Sequencing used immunoSEQ multiplex PCR; TCRdb keeps in-frame clones, though not all of them. The sample consists of about 130,000 clones, about 85% of them appearing once. This CDR3 is built from 16 residues. Germline V gene lookup returns CDR1 SEHNR and CDR2 FQNEAQ (reference sequence). The source is a man aged 18 to 35 in good health and CMV-seropositive. The sequenced material came from PBMCs. The chain recombines TRBV7-9 with TRBJ2-5; the match to TRBD2 covers 12 bases. Gene TRBJ2-7 matches the end of the DNA better, so the J call may be wrong. CDR3 amino acids: CASSLGRTSGDPEQYF. The DNA of the CDR3 is TGTGCCAGCAGCTTAGGTCGGACTAGCGGGGACCCCGAGCAGTACTTC.